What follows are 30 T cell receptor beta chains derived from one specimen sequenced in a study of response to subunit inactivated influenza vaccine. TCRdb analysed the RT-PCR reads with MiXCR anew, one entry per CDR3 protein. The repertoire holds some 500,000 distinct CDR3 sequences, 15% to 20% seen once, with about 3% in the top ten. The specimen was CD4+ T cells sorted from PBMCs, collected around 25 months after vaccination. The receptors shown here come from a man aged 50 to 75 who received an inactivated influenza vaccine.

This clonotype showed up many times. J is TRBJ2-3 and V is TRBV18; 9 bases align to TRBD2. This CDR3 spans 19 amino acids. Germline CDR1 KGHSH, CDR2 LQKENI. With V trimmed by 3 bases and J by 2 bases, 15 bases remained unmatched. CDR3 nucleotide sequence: TGTGCCAGCTCACCCCAACGCACCTCTCTAGCGGGGAACACAGATACGCAGTATTTT. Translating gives CASSPQRTSLAGNTDTQYF. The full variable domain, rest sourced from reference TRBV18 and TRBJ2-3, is NAGVMQNPRHLVRRRGQEARLRCSPMKGHSHVYWYRQLPEEGLKFMVYLQKENIIDESGMPKERFSAEFPKEGPSILRIQQVVRGDSAAYFCASSPQRTSLAGNTDTQYFGPGTRLTVL.

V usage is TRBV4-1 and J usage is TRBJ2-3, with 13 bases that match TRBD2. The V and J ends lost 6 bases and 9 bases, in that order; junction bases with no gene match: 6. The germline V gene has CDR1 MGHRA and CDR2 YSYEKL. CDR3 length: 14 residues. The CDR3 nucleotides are TGCGCCAGCAGTGGAACTAGCGGGAGGGCCACGCAGTATTTT. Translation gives CASSGTSGRATQYF.

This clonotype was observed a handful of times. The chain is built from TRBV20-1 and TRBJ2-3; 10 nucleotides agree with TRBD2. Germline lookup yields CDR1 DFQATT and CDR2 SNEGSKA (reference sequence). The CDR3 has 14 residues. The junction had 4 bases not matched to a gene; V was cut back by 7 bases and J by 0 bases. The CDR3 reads CSVSGGSSTDTQYF. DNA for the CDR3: TGCAGTGTTAGCGGGGGGTCTAGCACAGATACGCAGTATTTT.

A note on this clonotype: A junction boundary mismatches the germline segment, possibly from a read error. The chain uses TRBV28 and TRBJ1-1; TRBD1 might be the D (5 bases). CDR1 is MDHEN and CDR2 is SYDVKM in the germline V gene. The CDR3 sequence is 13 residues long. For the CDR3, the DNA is TGTGCCAGCGACTCGGGGGGGAACACTGGAGCTTTCTTT. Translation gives CASDSGGNTGAFF.

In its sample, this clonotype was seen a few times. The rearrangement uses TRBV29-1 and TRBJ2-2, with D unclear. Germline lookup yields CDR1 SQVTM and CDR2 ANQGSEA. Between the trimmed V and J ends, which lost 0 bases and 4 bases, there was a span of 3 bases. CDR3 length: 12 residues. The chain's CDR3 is CSVEEGTGELFF. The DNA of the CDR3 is TGCAGCGTTGAAGAGGGCACCGGGGAGCTGTTTTTT.

CDR3 in DNA: TGCAGTGCCCCAGGACTAGTTCGAGAGACCCAGTACTTC. Encoded protein: CSAPGLVRETQYF. The chain carries TRBV20-1 and TRBJ2-5; 7 bases are a match to TRBD2. Germline loops: CDR1 DFQATT, CDR2 SNEGSKA (reference sequence). With V trimmed by 6 bases and J by 4 bases, 8 bases remained unmatched. This CDR3 comprises 13 residues.

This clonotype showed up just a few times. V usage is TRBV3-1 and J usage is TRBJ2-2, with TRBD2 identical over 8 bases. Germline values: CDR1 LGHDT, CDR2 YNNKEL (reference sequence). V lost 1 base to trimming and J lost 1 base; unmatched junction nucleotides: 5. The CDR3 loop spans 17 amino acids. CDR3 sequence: CASSQGPGLGNTGELFF. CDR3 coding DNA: TGTGCCAGCAGCCAAGGACCGGGACTAGGGAACACCGGGGAGCTGTTTTTT.

The CDR3 spells CASTGEVEAFF. The DNA for the CDR3 is TGTGCCAGTACAGGGGAAGTTGAAGCTTTCTTT. This chain connects TRBV7-9 to TRBJ1-1; 7 bases match TRBD1. The V gene end was trimmed by 9 bases and the J gene end by 7 bases; junction bases not matched to a gene: 5. The CDR3 sequence is 11 residues long. The germline V gene encodes CDR1 SEHNR and CDR2 FQNEAQ (reference sequence).

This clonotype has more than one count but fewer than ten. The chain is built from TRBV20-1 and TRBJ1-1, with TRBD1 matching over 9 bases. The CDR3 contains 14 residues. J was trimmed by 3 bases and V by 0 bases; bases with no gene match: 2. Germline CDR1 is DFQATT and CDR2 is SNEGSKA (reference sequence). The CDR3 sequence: CSAREGTGYTEAFF. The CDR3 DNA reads TGCAGTGCTAGAGAGGGGACAGGGTACACTGAAGCTTTCTTT.

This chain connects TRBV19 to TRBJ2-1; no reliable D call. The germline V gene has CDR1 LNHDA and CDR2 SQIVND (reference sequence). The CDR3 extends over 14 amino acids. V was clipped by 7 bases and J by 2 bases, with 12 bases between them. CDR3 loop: CASTIPGPYNEQFF. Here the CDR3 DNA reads TGTGCCAGTACCATCCCCGGCCCCTACAATGAGCAGTTCTTC.

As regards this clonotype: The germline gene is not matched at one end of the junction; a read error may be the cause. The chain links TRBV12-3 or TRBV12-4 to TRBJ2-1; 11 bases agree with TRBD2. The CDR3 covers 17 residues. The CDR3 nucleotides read TGTACCAGCAGTCTAGATAGACTAGCGGGGAACTACAATGAGCAGTTCTTC. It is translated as CTSSLDRLAGNYNEQFF.

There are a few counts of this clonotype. In nucleotides, the CDR3 is TGTGCCAGCAGCCCGGGCAGGGGAGTGTTCTACGAGCAGTACTTC. It encodes CASSPGRGVFYEQYF. The V call is TRBV12-3 or TRBV12-4, the J call TRBJ2-7; D is perhaps TRBD1 (6 bases). The CDR3 is 15 residues long. V was cut by 6 bases and J by 3 bases, with 18 bases left in between.

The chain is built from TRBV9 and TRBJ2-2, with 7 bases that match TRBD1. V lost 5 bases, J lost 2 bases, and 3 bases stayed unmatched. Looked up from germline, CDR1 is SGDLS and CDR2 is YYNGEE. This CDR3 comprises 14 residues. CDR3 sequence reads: CASRGDSNTGELFF. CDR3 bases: TGTGCCAGCAGGGGGGACAGTAACACCGGGGAGCTGTTTTTT.

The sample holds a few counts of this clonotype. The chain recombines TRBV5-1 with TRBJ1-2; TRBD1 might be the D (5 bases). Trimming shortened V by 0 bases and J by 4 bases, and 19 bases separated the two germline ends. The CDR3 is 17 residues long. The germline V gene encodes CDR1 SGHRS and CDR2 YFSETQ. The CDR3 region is CASSLDGAPTPRYGYTF. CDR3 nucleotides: TGCGCCAGCAGCTTGGACGGGGCTCCTACTCCCCGCTATGGCTACACCTTC. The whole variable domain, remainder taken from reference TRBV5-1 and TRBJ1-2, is KAGVTQTPRYLIKTRGQQVTLSCSPISGHRSVSWYQQTPGQGLQFLFEYFSETQRNKGNFPGRFSGRQFSNSRSEMNVSTLELGDSALYLCASSLDGAPTPRYGYTFGSGTRLTVV.

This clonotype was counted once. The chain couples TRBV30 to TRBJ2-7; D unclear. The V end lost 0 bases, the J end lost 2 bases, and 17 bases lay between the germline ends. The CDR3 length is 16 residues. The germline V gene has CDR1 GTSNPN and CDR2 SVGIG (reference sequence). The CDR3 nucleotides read TGTGCCTGGAGTGTACGCGGCCGTACACAGCCCTACGAGCAGTACTTC. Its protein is CAWSVRGRTQPYEQYF.

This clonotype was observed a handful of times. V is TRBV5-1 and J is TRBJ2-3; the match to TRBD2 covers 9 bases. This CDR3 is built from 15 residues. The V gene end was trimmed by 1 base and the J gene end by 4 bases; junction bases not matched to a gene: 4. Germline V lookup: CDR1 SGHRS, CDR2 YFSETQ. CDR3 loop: CASSLSGGSSDTQYF. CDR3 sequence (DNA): TGCGCCAGCAGCTTGAGCGGGGGGTCCTCAGATACGCAGTATTTT.

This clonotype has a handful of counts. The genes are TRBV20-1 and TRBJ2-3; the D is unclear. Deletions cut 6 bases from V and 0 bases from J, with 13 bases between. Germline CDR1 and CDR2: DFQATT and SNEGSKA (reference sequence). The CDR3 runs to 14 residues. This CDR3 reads CSATAHSSTDTQYF. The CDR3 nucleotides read TGCAGTGCGACCGCCCATTCTAGCACAGATACGCAGTATTTT.

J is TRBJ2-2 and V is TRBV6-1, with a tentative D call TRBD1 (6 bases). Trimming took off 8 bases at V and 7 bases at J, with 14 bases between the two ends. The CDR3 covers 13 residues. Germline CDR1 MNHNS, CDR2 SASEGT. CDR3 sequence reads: CASATGHSGELFF. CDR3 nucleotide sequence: TGTGCCAGCGCCACGGGACACAGCGGGGAGCTGTTTTTT.

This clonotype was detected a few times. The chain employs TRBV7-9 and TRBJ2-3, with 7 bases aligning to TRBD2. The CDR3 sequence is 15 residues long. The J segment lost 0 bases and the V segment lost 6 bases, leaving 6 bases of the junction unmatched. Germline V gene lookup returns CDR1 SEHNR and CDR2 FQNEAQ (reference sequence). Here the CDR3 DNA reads TGTGCCAGCAGACATACGGGGGGTAGCACAGATACGCAGTATTTT. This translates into CASRHTGGSTDTQYF.

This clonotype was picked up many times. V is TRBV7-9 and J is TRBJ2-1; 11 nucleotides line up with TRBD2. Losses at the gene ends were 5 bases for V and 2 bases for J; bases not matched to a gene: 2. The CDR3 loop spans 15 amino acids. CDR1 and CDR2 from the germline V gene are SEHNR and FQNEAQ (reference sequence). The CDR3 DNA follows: TGTGCCAGCAGCATTAGCGGGGGGGCCTACAATGAGCAGTTCTTC. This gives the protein CASSISGGAYNEQFF.

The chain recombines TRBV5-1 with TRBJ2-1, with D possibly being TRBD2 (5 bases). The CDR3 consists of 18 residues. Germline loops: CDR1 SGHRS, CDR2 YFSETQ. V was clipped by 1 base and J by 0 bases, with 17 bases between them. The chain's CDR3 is CASSLRAVTTSSYNEQFF. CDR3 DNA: TGCGCCAGCAGCTTGCGGGCAGTCACCACTAGCTCCTACAATGAGCAGTTCTTC.

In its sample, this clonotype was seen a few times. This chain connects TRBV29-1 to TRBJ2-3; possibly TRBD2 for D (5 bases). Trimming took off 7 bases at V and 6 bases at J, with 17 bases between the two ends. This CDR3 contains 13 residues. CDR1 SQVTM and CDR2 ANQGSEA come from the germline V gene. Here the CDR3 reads CSALQLGGDTQYF. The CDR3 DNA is TGCAGCGCTCTCCAACTAGGCGGGGATACGCAGTATTTT.

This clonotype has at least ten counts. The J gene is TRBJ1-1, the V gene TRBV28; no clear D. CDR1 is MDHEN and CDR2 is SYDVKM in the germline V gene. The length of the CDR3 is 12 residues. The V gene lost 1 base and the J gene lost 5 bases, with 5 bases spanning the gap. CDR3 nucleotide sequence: TGTGCCAGCAGTTTATATTTGACTGAAGCTTTCTTT. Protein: CASSLYLTEAFF.

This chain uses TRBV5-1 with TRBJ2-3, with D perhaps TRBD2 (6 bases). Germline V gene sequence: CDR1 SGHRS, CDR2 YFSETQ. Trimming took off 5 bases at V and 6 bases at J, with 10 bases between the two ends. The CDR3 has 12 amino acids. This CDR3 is CASRRGGDTQYF. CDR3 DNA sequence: TGCGCCAGCAGGAGGGGAGGCGATACGCAGTATTTT.

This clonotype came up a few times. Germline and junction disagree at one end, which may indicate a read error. The CDR3 region has the DNA TGTGCCAGCAGCTTATATCAGGGGTATCTCTCTTTC. Its protein product is CASSLYQGYLSF. The V call is TRBV7-2, the J call TRBJ2-6; D may be TRBD1 (6 bases). CDR3 size: 12 residues. The germline CDR1 and CDR2 sequences are SGHTA and FQGNSA.

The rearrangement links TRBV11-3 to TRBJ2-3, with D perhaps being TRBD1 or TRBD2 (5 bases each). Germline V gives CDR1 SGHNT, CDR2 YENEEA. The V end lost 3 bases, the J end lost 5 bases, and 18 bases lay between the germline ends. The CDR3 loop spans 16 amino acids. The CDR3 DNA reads TGTGCCAGCAGCTTGGGGGTTGGCTGGTCGGTAGATACGCAGTATTTT. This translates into CASSLGVGWSVDTQYF.

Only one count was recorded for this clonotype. In nucleotides, the CDR3 is TGTGCCAGCAGTGGACAGGGCAGCAATCAGCCCCAGCATTTT. Protein sequence: CASSGQGSNQPQHF. The V gene is TRBV2, the J gene TRBJ1-5, with 7 nucleotides matching TRBD1. The V and J ends lost 4 bases and 1 base, in that order; junction bases with no gene match: 1. This CDR3 spans 14 amino acids. CDR1 and CDR2 from the germline V gene are SNHLY and FYNNEI. Based on the CDR3 plus reference TRBV2 and TRBJ1-5, the full variable domain is EPEVTQTPSHQVTQMGQEVILRCVPISNHLYFYWYRQILGQKVEFLVSFYNNEISEKSEIFDDQFSVERPDGSNFTLKIRSTKLEDSAMYFCASSGQGSNQPQHFGDGTRLSIL.

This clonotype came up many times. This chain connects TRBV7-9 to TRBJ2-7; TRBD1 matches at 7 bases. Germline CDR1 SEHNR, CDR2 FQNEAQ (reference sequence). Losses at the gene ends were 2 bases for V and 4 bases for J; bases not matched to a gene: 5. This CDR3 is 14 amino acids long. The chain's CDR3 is CASSLQQGSYEQYF. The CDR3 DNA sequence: TGTGCCAGCAGCTTACAACAGGGGAGTTACGAGCAGTACTTC.

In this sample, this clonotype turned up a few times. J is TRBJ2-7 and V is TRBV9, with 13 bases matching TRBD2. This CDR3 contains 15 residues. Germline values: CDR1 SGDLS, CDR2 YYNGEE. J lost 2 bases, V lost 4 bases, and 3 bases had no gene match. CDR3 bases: TGTGCCAGCAGCCAACTAGCGGGAGGGCCCTACGAGCAGTACTTC. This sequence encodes CASSQLAGGPYEQYF.

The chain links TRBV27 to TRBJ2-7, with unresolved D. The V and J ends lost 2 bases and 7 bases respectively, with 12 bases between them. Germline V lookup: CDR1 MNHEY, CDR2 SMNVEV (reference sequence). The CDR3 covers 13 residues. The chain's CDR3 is CASSLAGFGEQYF. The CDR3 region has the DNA TGTGCCAGCAGTTTAGCTGGTTTTGGGGAGCAGTACTTC.